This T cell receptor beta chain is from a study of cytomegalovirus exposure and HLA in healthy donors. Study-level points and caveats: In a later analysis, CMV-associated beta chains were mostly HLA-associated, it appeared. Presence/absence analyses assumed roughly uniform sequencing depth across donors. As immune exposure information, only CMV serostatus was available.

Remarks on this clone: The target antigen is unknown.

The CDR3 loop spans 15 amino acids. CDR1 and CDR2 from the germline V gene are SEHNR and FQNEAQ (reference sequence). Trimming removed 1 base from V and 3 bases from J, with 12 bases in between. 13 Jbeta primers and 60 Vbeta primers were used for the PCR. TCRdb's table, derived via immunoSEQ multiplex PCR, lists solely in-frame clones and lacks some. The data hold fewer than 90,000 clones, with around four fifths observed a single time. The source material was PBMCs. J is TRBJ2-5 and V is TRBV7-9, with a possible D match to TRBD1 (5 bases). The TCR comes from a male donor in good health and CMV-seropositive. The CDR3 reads CASSLVVTEKETQYF. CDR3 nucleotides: TGTGCCAGCAGCTTAGTGGTGACAGAGAAAGAGACCCAGTACTTC.